This TCR beta chain was retrieved from a study of blood T cell repertoires in COVID-19. Study context: Material from acute and convalescent COVID-19 was sourced from the United States, Italy and Spain.

This CDR3 has 14 residues. Assay used: immunoSEQ multiplex PCR; TCRdb lists only in-frame clones, some missing. The repertoire holds under 200,000 clones, with nearly 90% as singletons. The clonotype originates from a man aged 60 to 69 with active or convalescent COVID-19. The sample taken for sequencing was peripheral blood. The rearrangement uses TRBV21-1 and TRBJ2-1; the table's D gene call, TRBD2, was not cross checked with the DNA. TRBV21-1 is assigned pseudogene status. Here the CDR3 reads CASSPRLAGPEQFF. CDR3 sequence (DNA): TGTGCCAGCAGCCCCCGGCTAGCGGGCCCCGAGCAGTTCTTC.